The 18 T cell receptor beta chains below were found in one sample sequenced in a study of T cells after yellow fever vaccination. In TCRdb, the 5' RACE reads were re-called with MiXCR into one record per CDR3 protein. The table has 600,000 to 750,000 distinct CDR3 sequences, roughly 12% seen once; the top ten hold under 15%. Source: PBMCs, taken on the day of the yellow fever booster vaccination. These receptors were collected from a man aged 30 to 45 who received the YFV17D yellow fever vaccine.

The chain is built from TRBV6-1 and TRBJ1-2; 11 positions agree with TRBD1. The germline CDR1 and CDR2 sequences are MNHNS and SASEGT. The CDR3 runs 14 residues. V shed 7 bases, J shed 8 bases, and the junction held 9 bases outside the gene matches. CDR3 amino acids: CASTTWTGGEGYTF. The CDR3 DNA follows: TGTGCCAGCACCACGTGGACAGGGGGCGAAGGCTACACCTTC.

The chain joins TRBV28 to TRBJ2-3; D unresolved. The CDR3 is 14 residues long. Germline V gene data show CDR1 as MDHEN and CDR2 as SYDVKM. V lost 3 bases, J lost 10 bases, and 17 bases lay in between. DNA of the CDR3: TGTGCCAGCAGTTTGACGTCTTTGCCCCGGTCGCAGTATTTT. This encodes CASSLTSLPRSQYF. The full variable domain, rest sourced from reference TRBV28 and TRBJ2-3, is DVKVTQSSRYLVKRTGEKVFLECVQDMDHENMFWYRQDPGLGLRLIYFSYDVKMKEKGDIPEGYSVSREKKERFSLILESASTNQTSMYLCASSLTSLPRSQYFGPGTRLTVL.

V usage is TRBV14 and J usage is TRBJ2-7, with D tentatively TRBD1 (6 bases). V was cut by 4 bases and J by 3 bases, with 16 bases left in between. Germline V CDR1 and CDR2: SGHDN, FVKESK. CDR3 length equals 15 residues. Here the CDR3 reads CASSPKGQRRYEQYF. CDR3 sequence (DNA): TGTGCCAGCAGCCCCAAAGGACAGCGCCGCTACGAGCAGTACTTC.

This clonotype was observed a handful of times. The chain is built from TRBV4-1 and TRBJ2-1; D not resolved. Trimming took 4 bases from V and 0 from J, leaving 16 bases between them. Looked up from germline, CDR1 is MGHRA and CDR2 is YSYEKL. CDR3 length: 17 amino acids. This chain's CDR3 is CASSPGFLQPSYNEQFF. In DNA, the CDR3 is TGCGCCAGCAGCCCTGGATTTCTTCAACCCTCCTACAATGAGCAGTTCTTC.

This clonotype came up a few times. The CDR3 region has the DNA TGCGCCAGCACAACCGGGAGCGGGAGCTCCTACAATGAGCAGTTCTTC. This gives the protein CASTTGSGSSYNEQFF. The V gene is TRBV5-1, the J gene TRBJ2-1, with 8 bases aligning to TRBD2. Germline trimming cut 6 bases from V and 0 bases from J; bases unmatched to any gene: 8. The CDR3 runs 16 residues. CDR1 and CDR2 (germline): SGHRS, YFSETQ.

This clonotype was detected only a few times. The chain recombines TRBV7-3 with TRBJ1-6; no clear D gene. The CDR3 length is 14 residues. Per the germline V gene, CDR1 is SGHTA and CDR2 is FQGTGA. V shed 2 bases and J shed 11 bases, with 13 bases lying between them. For the CDR3, the DNA is TGTGCCAGCAGCTTAGGACGGGATGGGGCACCCCTCCACTTT. Protein product: CASSLGRDGAPLHF.

This clonotype was counted between two and nine times. The V and J genes are TRBV5-1 and TRBJ1-1, with D maybe TRBD1 (5 bases). Trimming left V 3 bases short and J 5 bases short, with 11 bases between. Germline assignment: CDR1 SGHRS and CDR2 YFSETQ. CDR3 size: 13 residues. Written as DNA, the CDR3 is TGCGCCAGCAGCTGGGCGGGGGTGACTGAAGCTTTCTTT. It is translated as CASSWAGVTEAFF. The whole variable domain, remainder taken from reference TRBV5-1 and TRBJ1-1, is KAGVTQTPRYLIKTRGQQVTLSCSPISGHRSVSWYQQTPGQGLQFLFEYFSETQRNKGNFPGRFSGRQFSNSRSEMNVSTLELGDSALYLCASSWAGVTEAFFGQGTRLTVV.

The rearrangement links TRBV6-5 to TRBJ1-3; D gene uncertain. CDR1 and CDR2 from the germline V gene are MNHEY and SVGAGI. The CDR3 sequence is 14 residues long. The V end was cut by 0 bases, the J end by 2 bases, with 5 bases between. DNA for the CDR3: TGTGCCAGCAGTTACTCGGGTGCTGGAAACACCATATATTTT. It encodes CASSYSGAGNTIYF.

This clonotype was picked up a small number of times. The V gene is TRBV5-1, the J gene TRBJ2-1, with a weak D call TRBD2 (6 bases). Trimming shortened V by 1 base and J by 8 bases, and 13 bases separated the two germline ends. Germline assignment: CDR1 SGHRS and CDR2 YFSETQ. CDR3 length: 14 residues. The CDR3 sequence: CASSLSWAGHEQFF. The CDR3 DNA reads as TGCGCCAGCAGCTTGTCGTGGGCGGGGCATGAGCAGTTCTTC.

This clonotype occurred a few times. The V and J genes are TRBV3-1 and TRBJ2-3; tentative D call: TRBD2 (6 bases). Germline V gene data show CDR1 as LGHDT and CDR2 as YNNKEL (reference sequence). The CDR3 consists of 16 residues. The V end was cut by 1 base, the J end by 2 bases, with 13 bases between. The CDR3 DNA is TGTGCCAGCAGCCAAGGAACGGCGGGACCCACAGATACGCAGTATTTT. Protein product: CASSQGTAGPTDTQYF.

The chain couples TRBV10-3 to TRBJ1-2, with 8 bases that match TRBD1. The germline V gene encodes CDR1 ENHRY and CDR2 SYGVKD. The CDR3 covers 14 residues. V lost 10 bases and J lost 1; bases outside the gene matches: 8. DNA of the CDR3: TGTGCCACCGGAACAGGGGGTGATAACTATGGCTACACCTTC. Encoded protein: CATGTGGDNYGYTF.

The gene calls are TRBV7-2 and TRBJ1-3, with D hard to call. CDR1 is SGHTA, CDR2 FQGNSA, per germline. V lost 5 bases, J lost 4 bases, and 18 bases lay in between. The CDR3 totals 16 residues. The CDR3 DNA reads as TGTGCCAGCAGCGCAGATGGGAGTCTCTTAGGAAACACCATATATTTT. It is translated as CASSADGSLLGNTIYF.

The J gene is TRBJ2-3, the V gene TRBV7-3, with D possibly TRBD2 on 5 matching bases. Germline CDR1 reads SGHTA; CDR2 reads FQGTGA. The CDR3 is 17 amino acids. V lost 4 bases to trimming and J lost 0 bases, with 17 bases between them. The CDR3 sequence: CASSSSAAGLSTDTQYF. The CDR3 nucleotides read TGTGCCAGCAGCTCCTCCGCGGCGGGCCTTAGCACAGATACGCAGTATTTT.

This chain uses TRBV4-1 with TRBJ1-2; D perhaps matches TRBD1 (6 bases). V was shortened by 8 bases and J by 5 bases, with 21 bases between the two germline ends. Germline V gene data show CDR1 as MGHRA and CDR2 as YSYEKL. The CDR3 runs to 15 residues. CDR3 coding DNA: TGCGCCAGCGGCAGCGGGGACACATTTAATTATGGCTACACCTTC. Encoded protein: CASGSGDTFNYGYTF.

This clonotype was detected only a few times. This chain links TRBV4-2 with TRBJ2-7; unclear D gene. From germline, CDR1 is LGHNA and CDR2 YNFKEQ. This CDR3 has 15 amino acids. V was pared by 0 bases and J by 0 bases, with 9 bases between. The CDR3 DNA reads TGTGCCAGCAGCCAAGAGTACTTAAGCTCCTACGAGCAGTACTTC. Its protein product is CASSQEYLSSYEQYF.

This clonotype has at least ten counts. The chain links TRBV5-1 to TRBJ2-7, with D possibly TRBD2 on 6 matching bases. The CDR3 covers 13 residues. The germline V gene has CDR1 SGHRS and CDR2 YFSETQ. V was trimmed by 8 bases and J by 6 bases, leaving 18 bases between them. The CDR3 coding sequence is TGCGCCAGTCATGACGGACTGCGGGGCGAGCAGTACTTC. Translating it yields CASHDGLRGEQYF.

Only a few counts were recorded for this clonotype. V is TRBV12-3 or TRBV12-4 and J is TRBJ2-1; 8 bases map to TRBD1. Losses at the gene ends were 3 bases for V and 9 bases for J; bases not matched to a gene: 10. There are 15 residues in the CDR3. The chain's CDR3 is CASSLKRTGRSEQFF. The CDR3 nucleotides are TGTGCCAGCAGTTTGAAACGGACAGGGAGGTCTGAGCAGTTCTTC.

This clonotype was seen a few times. CDR3 sequence: CAISESSGWDRGNTGELFF. The DNA of the CDR3 is TGTGCCATCAGTGAGTCGTCCGGCTGGGACAGGGGGAACACCGGGGAGCTGTTTTTT. The V call is TRBV10-3, the J call TRBJ2-2; 10 nucleotides match TRBD1. Per the germline V gene, CDR1 is ENHRY and CDR2 is SYGVKD. Trimming took 0 bases from V and 1 from J; bases not matched to a gene: 8. CDR3 size: 19 residues.